This TCR beta chain was observed in a study of cytomegalovirus exposure and HLA in healthy donors. As for the study in general: Earlier sequencing of 150 million to 200 million T cells yielded roughly 100 million unique TCR beta sequences.

The CDR3 spans 15 residues. Trimming took 4 bases from V and 6 from J; bases not matched to a gene: 4. Germline V gene data show CDR1 as SGHNT and CDR2 as YYREEE (reference sequence). The PCR ran on 60 Vbeta and 13 Jbeta primers. Repertoires were generated with immunoSEQ multiplex PCR, while TCRdb's copy carries only in-frame clones and drops some. The top ten clones hold 7.8% of a sample with about 110,000 clones, around 73% of them seen once. The sample holds one count of this clone. The sequencing input was PBMCs. The TCR was taken from a man aged 25-45 years in good health and CMV-seronegative. J is TRBJ2-1 and V is TRBV5-4; 13 positions agree with TRBD2. The CDR3 bases are TGTGCCAGCAGCACAGGGACTAGCGGGATCAATGAGCAGTTCTTC. Amino acids: CASSTGTSGINEQFF.